These 11 T cell receptor beta chains came from one sample sequenced in a study of shared clonotypes between healthy human individuals. TCRdb's table, derived via immunoSEQ multiplex PCR, lists solely in-frame clones and lacks some. Among 600,000 to 750,000 clones listed, around 72% were seen once. Sequencing was performed on memory CD4+ T cells sorted from blood. Subset specified: CD45RA-negative fraction. Receptors were obtained from a woman between 25 and 40 years old in good health.

This clone was observed a single time. The chain is built from TRBV30 and TRBJ2-7, with D perhaps given as TRBD1 or TRBD2 (5 bases each). From germline, CDR1 is GTSNPN and CDR2 SVGIG (reference sequence). This CDR3 is 17 amino acids long. V was cut by 0 bases and J by 2 bases, with 20 bases left in between. This CDR3 reads CAWSVRLSGTGAYEQYF. The CDR3 coding sequence is TGTGCCTGGAGTGTGAGACTCTCCGGGACCGGCGCCTACGAGCAGTACTTC.

This clone has just one count. The V call is TRBV29-1, the J call TRBJ2-7, with 9 bases fitting TRBD2. Trimming removed 1 base from V and 7 bases from J; junction bases left unmatched: 14. Per germline, CDR1 SQVTM and CDR2 ANQGSEA. This CDR3 has 16 amino acids. CDR3 sequence reads: CSVEGGTSGFGREQYF. CDR3 coding DNA: TGCAGCGTTGAAGGGGGAACTAGCGGGTTTGGACGAGAGCAGTACTTC.

V is TRBV6-5 and J is TRBJ2-3; D possibly corresponds to TRBD1 (6 bases). Trimming removed 2 bases from V and 3 bases from J, with 12 bases in between. The CDR3 has 15 residues. Looked up from germline, CDR1 is MNHEY and CDR2 is SVGAGI. CDR3 region: CASSYGGPGTDTQYF. The DNA of the CDR3 is TGTGCCAGCAGTTACGGGGGCCCGGGGACAGATACGCAGTATTTT.

The genes are TRBV18 and TRBJ1-1, with no clear D. Trimming took 3 bases from V and 6 from J, leaving 11 bases between them. Germline V lookup: CDR1 KGHSH, CDR2 LQKENI. The CDR3 is 13 amino acids. The CDR3 DNA reads as TGTGCCAGCTCACCGCGGGGAGGGTCTGAAGCTTTCTTT. This codes for CASSPRGGSEAFF.

V is TRBV4-2 and J is TRBJ1-5, with 8 bases identical to TRBD1. The germline CDR1 and CDR2 sequences are LGHNA and YNFKEQ. The junction had 6 bases not matched to a gene; V was cut back by 4 bases and J by 4 bases. The CDR3 extends over 15 amino acids. CDR3: CASSRKGQDNQPQHF. The CDR3 nucleotides are TGTGCCAGCAGCCGCAAGGGACAGGATAATCAGCCCCAGCATTTT.

The chain has TRBV29-1 and TRBJ2-4; 8 bases agree with TRBD1. The CDR3 length is 15 residues. The V gene's germline CDR1 is SQVTM and CDR2 ANQGSEA. The J segment lost 1 base and the V segment lost 5 bases, leaving 7 bases of the junction unmatched. The CDR3 region is CSVHRTGKAKNIQYF. CDR3 nucleotides: TGCAGCGTTCACCGGACAGGGAAGGCCAAAAACATTCAGTACTTC.

V is TRBV5-4 and J is TRBJ2-5; D possibly matches TRBD1 or TRBD2 (6 bases each). V dropped 3 bases and J dropped 5 bases, with 17 bases sitting between them. Germline V gives CDR1 SGHNT, CDR2 YYREEE (reference sequence). The CDR3 totals 15 residues. In DNA form, the CDR3 reads TGTGCCAGCAGCTCGGGGGCCCTCCTCGCTGAGACCCAGTACTTC. This gives the protein CASSSGALLAETQYF.

The chain couples TRBV2 to TRBJ2-7; tentatively, D is TRBD1 (6 bases). The CDR3 is 14 residues long. Trimming shortened V by 6 bases and J by 0 bases, and 12 bases separated the two germline ends. CDR1 and CDR2 from the germline V gene are SNHLY and FYNNEI. CDR3: CASRTDRYSYEQYF. CDR3 in DNA: TGTGCCAGCAGAACAGACAGGTACTCCTACGAGCAGTACTTC.

The count of this clone is one. The CDR3 loop is CASSPPRADEIRSYNEQFF. As DNA, the CDR3 is TGTGCCAGCTCACCACCGCGGGCAGATGAGATAAGGTCCTACAATGAGCAGTTCTTC. The V and J genes are TRBV18 and TRBJ2-1; the D gene is possibly TRBD2 (5 bases). V gave up 0 bases and J gave up 1 base, with 19 bases separating them. From germline, CDR1 is KGHSH and CDR2 LQKENI. The CDR3 totals 19 residues. The complete variable domain, with remaining parts taken from reference TRBV18 and TRBJ2-1, reads NAGVMQNPRHLVRRRGQEARLRCSPMKGHSHVYWYRQLPEEGLKFMVYLQKENIIDESGMPKERFSAEFPKEGPSILRIQQVVRGDSAAYFCASSPPRADEIRSYNEQFFGPGTRLTVL.

To note about this clone: One end of the junction does not line up with germline, which may come from a read error. V is TRBV28 and J is TRBJ2-7, with D perhaps given as TRBD1 or TRBD2 (6 bases each). The CDR3 totals 12 residues. The V gene's germline CDR1 is MDHEN and CDR2 SYDVKM. The CDR3 bases are TGTGCCAGCAGTTCCCCCCCAAAAGGGGGGACCTTC. It specifies CASSSPPKGGTF.

The V and J genes are TRBV29-1 and TRBJ2-2; D ambiguous. Per the germline V gene, CDR1 is SQVTM and CDR2 is ANQGSEA. The length of the CDR3 is 14 residues. The V end lost 5 bases, the J end lost 4 bases, and 14 bases lay between the germline ends. The CDR3 DNA reads TGCAGCGTTTATACTCCGGTGGGCACCGGGGAGCTGTTTTTT. It yields the protein CSVYTPVGTGELFF.